One sample yielded the 14 T cell receptor beta chains listed below, sequenced in a study of T cell responses to AZD1222 COVID-19 vaccine. Clones were read by immunoSEQ multiplex PCR, and TCRdb kept only the in-frame ones, dropping some. The table includes approximately 140,000 clones, almost 90% detected once. The source was peripheral blood, collected 28 days after the second AZD1222 dose. The receptor set was obtained from an adult who received the AZD1222 COVID-19 vaccine.

The genes are TRBV7-6 and TRBJ1-3; D is unresolved. The CDR3 loop spans 13 amino acids. Germline V gene lookup returns CDR1 SGHVS and CDR2 FNYEAQ. V was shortened by 2 bases and J by 4 bases, with 6 bases between the two germline ends. The CDR3 sequence: CASSLMGGNTIYF. The CDR3 nucleotides read TGTGCCAGCAGCTTAATGGGAGGAAACACCATATATTTT.

The V gene is TRBV5-4, the J gene TRBJ1-1; D is ambiguous. This CDR3 is 14 amino acids long. V shed 0 bases and J shed 4 bases, with 10 bases lying between them. Germline V gene lookup returns CDR1 SGHNT and CDR2 YYREEE (reference sequence). The CDR3 reads CASSLEVVGTEAFF. The CDR3 nucleotides are TGTGCCAGCAGCTTGGAAGTGGTGGGCACTGAAGCTTTCTTT.

DNA for the CDR3: TGTGCCAGCAGCTTAGAGGCCGGCTACAATGAGCAGTTCTTC. This gives the protein CASSLEAGYNEQFF. This rearrangement joins TRBV11-2 to TRBJ2-1; D remains ambiguous. Germline CDR1 SGHAT, CDR2 FQNNGV. Trimming left V 0 bases short and J 3 bases short, with 6 bases between. The CDR3 sequence is 14 residues long.

J is TRBJ1-4 and V is TRBV6-5; a possible D gene is TRBD1 (5 bases). Per the germline V gene, CDR1 is MNHEY and CDR2 is SVGAGI. The V end was cut by 6 bases, the J end by 2 bases, with 10 bases between. The length of the CDR3 is 14 residues. Here the CDR3 DNA reads TGTGCCAGCAGGCCACGGGGGACTAATGAAAAACTGTTTTTT. It translates to CASRPRGTNEKLFF.

The V call is TRBV5-6, the J call TRBJ2-1, with 8 bases fitting TRBD1. This CDR3 is built from 15 residues. V gave up 0 bases and J gave up 5 bases; unmatched junction bases: 4. CDR1 and CDR2 (germline): SGHDT, YYEEEE. The CDR3: CASSLETGVNNEQFF. CDR3 DNA sequence: TGTGCCAGCAGCTTGGAGACAGGGGTCAACAATGAGCAGTTCTTC. The complete variable domain, with remaining parts taken from reference TRBV5-6 and TRBJ2-1, reads DAGVTQSPTHLIKTRGQQVTLRCSPKSGHDTVSWYQQALGQGPQFIFQYYEEEERQRGNFPDRFSGHQFPNYSSELNVNALLLGDSALYLCASSLETGVNNEQFFGPGTRLTVL.

This chain links TRBV6-5 with TRBJ2-1, with D unresolved. Per germline, CDR1 MNHEY and CDR2 SVGAGI. Trimming shortened V by 1 base and J by 5 bases, and 15 bases separated the two germline ends. This CDR3 has 16 residues. Written as DNA, the CDR3 is TGTGCCAGCAGTTACTATCTCCGATCTGGAAACAATGAGCAGTTCTTC. Protein sequence: CASSYYLRSGNNEQFF.

The count of this clone is one. The chain is built from TRBV2 and TRBJ2-1; 8 nucleotides line up with TRBD2. This CDR3 is 14 amino acids long. V trimming: 6 bases; J trimming: 0 bases; junction bases outside the gene matches: 1. The germline V gene encodes CDR1 SNHLY and CDR2 FYNNEI. CDR3 sequence (DNA): TGTGCCAGCAGGGCGGGGGGCTCCTACAATGAGCAGTTCTTC. Residues: CASRAGGSYNEQFF.

The rearrangement uses TRBV29-1 and TRBJ2-1, with a tentative D call TRBD2 (5 bases). This CDR3 spans 14 amino acids. The germline V and J ends were trimmed by 7 bases and 2 bases, with 15 bases remaining between them. Germline V gene lookup returns CDR1 SQVTM and CDR2 ANQGSEA. The CDR3 DNA follows: TGCAGCGCAAAAGCGGACTCCCCCTACAATGAGCAGTTCTTC. Translated, it gives CSAKADSPYNEQFF.

This chain links TRBV19 with TRBJ1-4; TRBD1 agrees at 7 bases. CDR3 length: 15 amino acids. V lost 6 bases and J lost 8; bases outside the gene matches: 12. Germline CDR1 is LNHDA and CDR2 is SQIVND (reference sequence). CDR3 nucleotide sequence: TGTGCCAGTAGCGATGAGGGGGCTCTTGGCGAAAAACTGTTTTTT. Amino acid sequence: CASSDEGALGEKLFF. The variable domain in full, with the rest retrieved from reference TRBV19 and TRBJ1-4, is DGGITQSPKYLFRKEGQNVTLSCEQNLNHDAMYWYRQDPGQGLRLIYYSQIVNDFQKGDIAEGYSVSREKKESFPLTVTSAQKNPTAFYLCASSDEGALGEKLFFGSGTQLSVL.

The V gene is TRBV7-2, the J gene TRBJ1-3; D is possibly TRBD1 (6 bases). Germline CDR1 SGHTA, CDR2 FQGNSA. Deletions cut 6 bases from V and 2 bases from J, with 14 bases between. This CDR3 has 15 residues. The DNA for the CDR3 is TGTGCCAGCAGTTCGGACAGCGTCCCTGGAAACACCATATATTTT. Translated: CASSSDSVPGNTIYF.

This chain connects TRBV3-1 (or the pseudogene TRBV3-2) to TRBJ1-4; possibly TRBD1 for D (6 bases). Germline V CDR1 and CDR2: LGHDT, YNNKEL (reference sequence). Trimming shortened V by 3 bases and J by 8 bases, and 22 bases separated the two germline ends. The CDR3 contains 17 residues. The DNA for the CDR3 is TGTGCCAGCAGCCACCTACCATCGACAGGTCAAGGCGAAAAACTGTTTTTT. It yields the protein CASSHLPSTGQGEKLFF.

The rearrangement joins TRBV18 to TRBJ2-1; D may be TRBD2 (6 bases). V gave up 2 bases and J gave up 4 bases, with 33 bases separating them. This CDR3 is 22 amino acids long. CDR1 is KGHSH and CDR2 is LQKENI in the germline V gene. CDR3 residues: CASSPFNPPGLYIPSPYNEQFF. CDR3 nucleotides: TGTGCCAGCTCACCATTCAACCCTCCGGGACTCTACATCCCGTCCCCATACAATGAGCAGTTCTTC.

This clone was observed once. The V gene is TRBV10-3, the J gene TRBJ2-2; the match to TRBD2 covers 10 bases. Per the germline V gene, CDR1 is ENHRY and CDR2 is SYGVKD. CDR3 length: 13 residues. After removal of 6 bases from V and 6 bases from J, the junction contained 1 base not matched to a gene. CDR3 sequence: CAIRGTSAGELFF. Written as DNA, the CDR3 is TGTGCCATCAGGGGGACTAGCGCCGGGGAGCTGTTTTTT.

The genes are TRBV28 and TRBJ1-3; possibly TRBD1 for D (6 bases). Germline-derived CDR1 and CDR2 are MDHEN and SYDVKM. V lost 10 bases, J lost 0 bases, and 13 bases lay in between. This CDR3 region has 14 residues. This CDR3 is CATLPDSSGNTIYF. The CDR3 DNA sequence: TGTGCCACCCTACCGGACAGCTCTGGAAACACCATATATTTT.